This TCR beta chain was obtained from a study of T cell responses to AZD1222 COVID-19 vaccine (dated by TCRdb to the early 2020s). About the full investigation: AZD1222 recipients whose second dose came at about 4 weeks and those whose second dose came at about 12 weeks were combined into one group, since spike-specific TCR depth and breadth did not differ between the two schedules. Enrollment into the trials was organized by age into subgroups of 18-55, 56-69 and 70-plus years, and those subgroups contained roughly 160, 29 and 62 TCR-sequenced participants, respectively. A total of around 240 trial participants underwent TCR sequencing, of whom 200 to 220 received two doses of AZD1222 and about 25 received two doses of the MenACWY control vaccine. Here is what the overall study found, with its caveats: Conclusions about previously exposed vaccinees are limited because only six or seven AZD1222 recipients were SARS-CoV-2 seropositive at baseline. The whole spike protein was spanned by vaccine-associated CD4 TCRs, and dominant responses were seen in regions 160-218 and 743-854. Epitopes outside the regions mutated in the B.1.351 and B.1.1.7 variants were reportedly recognized by nearly half of the unique spike-specific TCRs. Because no samples from the day 14 peak response were available, repertoires could be characterized only after the peak T cell response. After two AZD1222 doses, spike-specific TCR breadth and depth were significantly higher than at day 0 and than in MenACWY recipients. The 56-69-year group was small, and its depth increase did not reach significance, likely because of low power. Participants were mostly white British and included more females than males, and it was suggested by the authors that clonal diversity may have been underestimated.

This clone was seen once. The antigen it recognizes is unknown. One base away there is no much larger clone; base qualities are not given. The CDR3 spans 13 residues, from the cysteine through the phenylalanine. Here the CDR3 DNA is all that survives: 39 bases in frame from base 1. From the germline V gene, CDR1 is SQVTM and CDR2 is ANQGSEA. V and J are truncated by 3 bases and 4 bases respectively, leaving an intervening sequence of 12 bases. The CDR3 regions of human TCRbeta chains were subjected to immunosequencing. On the study's bioinformatics: TCRs in the repertoires were matched against a reference library of SARS-CoV-2-specific TCRs that had been generated with the MIRA antigen-specificity platform. Breadth was defined as the fraction of unique TCRs that were SARS-CoV-2-associated, and depth was defined as the fraction of total T cells that were SARS-CoV-2-associated. Using the MIRA data, each spike-specific TCR was assigned both to the spike region to which the TCR was reactive and to a CD4 or CD8 class. Log10-transformed breadth and depth values were compared by one-way ANOVA with Sidak's multiple comparisons tests. Here the immuneACCESS table is served through TCRdb, limited to in-frame sequences with V and J called. Missing clones are a known gap in these copies; in checked studies unresolved V genes cover under half, and the rest lacks a known reason. The V and J calls and clone size come from that table; D and trimming were worked out from the DNA. For this sample there are about 140,000 clones; about nine tenths appear just once. About 5% of the sample is held by the ten biggest clonotypes.

The time point label, as the study defines it: baseline before first vaccination. Samples from vaccinated people were obtained from the UK trials COV001 and COV002, which included a single-blind randomized controlled phase 2/3 trial of AZD1222 (ChAdOx1 nCoV-19) in healthy adults. For TCRbeta chain sequencing, PBMC samples from trial participants were taken at day 0 and at day 28 after the second dose. This chain joins TRBV29-1 to TRBJ1-2; a confident D gene designation cannot be given. The sample was peripheral blood, taken on day 0 of AZD1222 vaccination. This receptor was obtained from an adult in good health. The DNA reads as follows: TGCAGCGTTGATGCAGGATTTGGCTATGGCTACACCTTC. It specifies CSVDAGFGYGYTF.